Listed below are T cell receptor beta chains from one sample, sequenced in a study of STAT5B mutations in CD4+ large granular lymphocyte leukemia. Sequencing was performed with immunoSEQ multiplex PCR; in TCRdb, only in-frame clones are kept and a portion is missing. The sample lists about 23,000 clones; 75% to 85% were seen once. Source material: CD4+ T cells from blood buffy coats. Source of these receptors: a human donor in good health. Both conserved end residues are part of each CDR3. The D gene is left open where the match is weak. Rows may omit the clone size; those that give it use once, few, many or a size class.

TRBD1,TRBV2,NA,TRBJ2-7,CASSEAFIWAGGESSYEQYF,TGTGCCAGCAGTGAAGCTTTTATTTGGGCAGGGGGCGAATCGTCCTACGAGCAGTACTTC
NA,TRBV30,few,TRBJ1-1,CAWSRETLRFEAFF,TGTGCCTGGAGCCGAGAAACGCTAAGATTCGAAGCTTTCTTT
NA,TRBV5-6,NA,TRBJ2-2,CASSLGQHTGELFF,TGTGCCAGCAGCTTGGGACAGCACACCGGGGAGCTGTTTTTT
NA,TRBV6-5,NA,TRBJ2-1,CASSRDAQGLNEQFF,TGTGCCAGCAGCCGGGACGCTCAAGGCCTCAATGAGCAGTTCTTC
TRBD1,TRBV10-3,NA,TRBJ1-2,CAISSDRGFSNYGYTF,TGTGCCATCAGTAGTGACAGGGGCTTCTCTAACTATGGCTACACCTTC
NA,TRBV2,NA,TRBJ2-4,CASTPGRDGKNIQYF,TGTGCCAGCACCCCGGGACGAGATGGCAAAAACATTCAGTACTTC
NA,TRBV6-1,NA,TRBJ2-7,CASSESPYEQYF,TGTGCCAGCAGTGAATCTCCCTACGAGCAGTACTTC
NA,TRBV6-5,few,TRBJ2-1,CASSYERVEYNEQFF,TGTGCCAGCAGTTACGAGCGGGTGGAGTACAATGAGCAGTTCTTC
TRBD1,TRBV5-1,few,TRBJ1-2,CASSLETGDGYTF,TGCGCCAGCAGCTTGGAGACAGGGGATGGCTACACCTTC
NA,TRBV6-5,NA,TRBJ2-1,CASSYGRFNEQFF,TGTGCCAGCAGTTACGGTCGATTCAATGAGCAGTTCTTC
NA,TRBV11-3,NA,TRBJ2-1,CASSLDRDNEQFF,TGTGCCAGCAGCTTAGATCGTGACAATGAGCAGTTCTTC
NA,TRBV7-6,NA,TRBJ2-5,CASSLSVTQETQYF,TGTGCCAGCAGCTTAAGTGTCACTCAAGAGACCCAGTACTTC
NA,TRBV2,few,TRBJ1-5,CASSGAGGNQPQHF,TGTGCCAGCAGTGGGGCAGGGGGCAATCAGCCCCAGCATTTT
NA,TRBV10-1,NA,TRBJ1-1,CASSEYRSNTEAFF,TGCGCCAGCAGTGAGTATCGGTCGAACACTGAAGCTTTCTTT
TRBD1,TRBV13,once,TRBJ2-3,CASSLRPGQGITDTQYF,TGTGCCAGCAGCTTGAGGCCGGGACAGGGGATCACAGATACGCAGTATTTT
TRBD2,TRBV2,once,TRBJ2-5,CASNLSGDQETQYF,TGTGCCAGCAACCTTAGCGGGGACCAAGAGACCCAGTACTTC
NA,TRBV13,NA,TRBJ2-2,CASSLEAISNTGELFF,TGTGCCAGCAGCTTGGAGGCGATTTCGAACACCGGGGAGCTGTTTTTT
NA,TRBV4-2,NA,TRBJ2-3,CASSQPPLEGTQYF,TGTGCCAGCAGCCAACCGCCTCTAGAAGGTACGCAGTATTTT
NA,TRBV20-1,few,TRBJ1-2,CSAGGSYGYTF,TGCAGTGCAGGGGGGTCCTATGGCTACACCTTC
NA,TRBV6-5,few,TRBJ1-1,CASSYSRGNTEAFF,TGTGCCAGCAGTTACTCGAGAGGGAACACTGAAGCTTTCTTT
TRBD1,TRBV5-6,once,TRBJ1-2,CASSPRQGRGYGYTF,TGTGCCAGCAGTCCGAGACAGGGAAGGGGCTATGGCTACACCTTC
TRBD1,TRBV4-1,few,TRBJ1-5,CASSFRTGDQPQHF,TGCGCCAGCAGCTTCCGGACAGGGGATCAGCCCCAGCATTTT
TRBD1,TRBV9,NA,TRBJ1-3,CASSVGTGGFSGNTIYF,TGTGCCAGCAGCGTAGGTACAGGGGGCTTTTCGGGAAACACCATATATTTT
TRBD1,TRBV7-8,NA,TRBJ2-7,CASSTHKVGPGTGLSVYEQYF,TGTGCCAGCAGCACTCATAAGGTCGGGCCCGGGACAGGGCTTTCGGTATACGAGCAGTACTTC
TRBD1,TRBV5-8,NA,TRBJ2-7,CASSKGQEHYEQYF,TGTGCCAGCAGCAAGGGACAGGAACACTACGAGCAGTACTTC
NA,TRBV18,NA,TRBJ2-2,CASSPQGPTGELFF,TGTGCCAGCTCACCACAGGGACCCACCGGGGAGCTGTTTTTT
NA,TRBV20-1,NA,TRBJ2-1,CSARENNEQFF,TGCAGTGCTAGAGAAAACAATGAGCAGTTCTTC
TRBD1,TRBV6-6,NA,TRBJ1-1,CAIRHRGREDTEAFF,TGTGCCATCCGGCACAGGGGGCGCGAGGACACTGAAGCTTTCTTT
NA,TRBV11-1,NA,TRBJ2-1,CASSLVSGGEKQFF,TGTGCCAGCAGCTTAGTATCTGGGGGAGAAAAGCAGTTCTTC
NA,TRBV6-1,NA,TRBJ1-3,CASSAGREVYGNTIYF,TGTGCCAGCAGTGCCGGGAGGGAAGTCTATGGAAACACCATATATTTT
NA,TRBV9,NA,TRBJ2-2,CASNRGTTGELFF,TGTGCCAGCAACCGGGGTACAACCGGGGAGCTGTTTTTT
NA,TRBV7-9,few,TRBJ2-1,CASSLFSGREGSEQFF,TGTGCCAGCAGCTTATTTTCTGGACGTGAGGGTAGTGAGCAGTTCTTC
NA,TRBV6-1,NA,TRBJ2-1,CASSGWARNEQFF,TGTGCCAGCAGTGGCTGGGCCAGGAATGAGCAGTTCTTC
NA,TRBV20-1,once,TRBJ2-3,CSARRADTQYF,TGCAGTGCTAGAAGGGCAGATACGCAGTATTTT
NA,TRBV5-5,NA,TRBJ2-5,CASSFWVGSGETQYF,TGTGCCAGCAGCTTTTGGGTCGGGAGTGGGGAGACCCAGTACTTC
TRBD2,TRBV28,NA,TRBJ2-1,CASSFQLAGVDEQFF,TGTGCCAGCAGTTTTCAGCTAGCGGGAGTCGATGAGCAGTTCTTC
TRBD1,TRBV6-5,NA,TRBJ1-2,CASSSGQGAHYGYTF,TGTGCCAGCAGTTCTGGACAGGGGGCCCACTATGGCTACACCTTC
NA,TRBV19,few,TRBJ1-5,CASSPGSNQPQHF,TGTGCCAGTAGCCCAGGGTCGAATCAGCCCCAGCATTTT
NA,TRBV6-1,NA,TRBJ2-3,CASSEVLDTQYF,TGTGCCAGCAGTGAAGTCCTTGATACGCAGTATTTT
NA,TRBV15,NA,TRBJ2-1,CATSRGGADYNEQFF,TGTGCCACCAGCAGAGGGGGCGCGGACTACAATGAGCAGTTCTTC
NA,TRBV7-9,NA,TRBJ1-1,CASRGGSSSTEAFF,TGTGCCAGCAGAGGGGGGTCTAGTAGCACTGAAGCTTTCTTT
TRBD1,TRBV19,once,TRBJ2-7,CASSQTGTSYEQYF,TGTGCCAGTAGTCAGACAGGGACCTCCTACGAGCAGTACTTC
TRBD2,TRBV11-3,NA,TRBJ2-3,CASSLDGLAGSTDTQYF,TGTGCCAGCAGCTTAGACGGACTAGCGGGAAGCACAGATACGCAGTATTTT
NA,TRBV27,NA,TRBJ2-3,CASSFLAPGTDTQYF,TGTGCCAGCAGTTTCCTCGCCCCGGGGACAGATACGCAGTATTTT